A single sample gave rise to the 12 T cell receptor beta chains below, sequenced in a study of cytomegalovirus exposure and HLA in healthy donors. PCR involved 60 Vbeta and 13 Jbeta primers. The data were produced by immunoSEQ multiplex PCR, yet TCRdb's version contains in-frame clones alone and is incomplete. The sample lists around 200,000 clones; around 84% were seen once. The specimen sequenced was PBMCs. The receptors come from a girl under 10 years old in good health and CMV-seropositive.

The CDR3 sequence: CASSSRWEFNEQFF. The CDR3 DNA is TGTGCCAGCAGCTCCAGATGGGAGTTTAATGAGCAGTTCTTC. The V call is TRBV7-9, the J call TRBJ2-1; possibly TRBD2 for D (5 bases). The germline V gene has CDR1 SEHNR and CDR2 FQNEAQ (reference sequence). The CDR3 contains 14 residues. The V end was cut by 4 bases, the J end by 7 bases, with 14 bases between.

A few counts support this clone. The rearrangement uses TRBV7-3 and TRBJ2-3; tentatively, D is TRBD1 (6 bases). Germline loops: CDR1 SGHTA, CDR2 FQGTGA. Trimming removed 5 bases from V and 1 base from J, with 13 bases in between. The CDR3 has 15 amino acids. The CDR3 is CASSPDSGGTDTQYF. Here the CDR3 DNA reads TGTGCCAGCAGCCCCGATTCAGGGGGCACAGATACGCAGTATTTT.

This chain links TRBV6-5 with TRBJ1-2; TRBD1 matches at 8 bases. Unmatched junction bases numbered 1, after V lost 5 bases and J lost 2 bases. Germline V gene sequence: CDR1 MNHEY, CDR2 SVGAGI. The CDR3 loop spans 13 amino acids. CDR3 residues: CASSGTGNYGYTF. CDR3 in DNA: TGTGCCAGCAGTGGGACAGGAAACTATGGCTACACCTTC.

The chain joins TRBV11-2 to TRBJ2-3; TRBD2 aligns across 7 bases. The V gene's germline CDR1 is SGHAT and CDR2 FQNNGV. V was pared by 1 base and J by 2 bases, with 6 bases of the junction left unmatched. This CDR3 has 16 residues. In nucleotides, the CDR3 is TGTGCCAGCAGCTTAGTGGGAGGGGCCGTCACAGATACGCAGTATTTT. Translating gives CASSLVGGAVTDTQYF.

This rearrangement joins TRBV14 to TRBJ2-7; D is uncertain. Germline CDR1 SGHDN, CDR2 FVKESK. The CDR3 sequence is 13 residues long. V was shortened by 6 bases and J by 7 bases, with 16 bases between the two germline ends. The CDR3 region is CASSPRRSAEQYF. CDR3 bases: TGTGCCAGCAGTCCCAGACGGAGCGCGGAGCAGTACTTC.

The chain recombines TRBV2 with TRBJ1-2, with D unclear. The CDR3 extends over 14 amino acids. Trimming pared 1 base from V and 6 bases from J, leaving 12 bases between. The V gene's germline CDR1 is SNHLY and CDR2 FYNNEI. The CDR3 protein is CASSEGPGRDGYTF. CDR3 nucleotides: TGTGCCAGCAGTGAAGGTCCCGGGAGGGATGGCTACACCTTC.

The chain links TRBV6-1 to TRBJ2-2; no firm D call. CDR3 length equals 13 residues. Trimming stripped 10 bases from V and 2 bases from J, with 11 bases between. Per the germline V gene, CDR1 is MNHNS and CDR2 is SASEGT. CDR3 nucleotide sequence: TGTGCCATCCGCGAGGTAAACACCGGGGAGCTGTTTTTT. Its protein product is CAIREVNTGELFF.

The V call is TRBV4-1, the J call TRBJ2-1; 8 bases are shared with TRBD2. The germline CDR1 and CDR2 sequences are MGHRA and YSYEKL. The CDR3 spans 15 residues. Germline trimming cut 4 bases from V and 5 bases from J; bases unmatched to any gene: 7. The CDR3 here is CASSRSGSLDNEQFF. As DNA, the CDR3 is TGCGCCAGCAGCCGAAGCGGGAGCCTTGACAATGAGCAGTTCTTC.

The genes are TRBV6-1 and TRBJ2-1; 7 bases map to TRBD2. The CDR3 has 15 amino acids. Trimming at V came to 8 bases and at J to 4 bases, leaving 11 bases not matched to a gene. Germline V gives CDR1 MNHNS, CDR2 SASEGT. CDR3: CASVRAGPPYNEQFF. CDR3 DNA sequence: TGTGCCAGCGTACGAGCGGGACCTCCTTACAATGAGCAGTTCTTC.

The J gene is TRBJ1-3, the V gene TRBV30; unclear D gene. The V and J ends lost 0 bases and 0 bases respectively, with 9 bases between them. Germline CDR1 reads GTSNPN; CDR2 reads SVGIG (reference sequence). The CDR3 has 15 amino acids. The DNA for the CDR3 is TGTGCCTGGAGTGTACGGCGGAACTCTGGAAACACCATATATTTT. Amino acids: CAWSVRRNSGNTIYF.

The chain uses TRBV4-1 and TRBJ1-3, with D possibly being TRBD1 (5 bases). CDR3 size: 14 residues. V shed 4 bases and J shed 2 bases, with 9 bases lying between them. The germline V gene has CDR1 MGHRA and CDR2 YSYEKL. CDR3 DNA: TGCGCCAGCAGCCGTCCGGGGGCTGGAAACACCATATATTTT. Encoded protein: CASSRPGAGNTIYF.

The chain has TRBV2 and TRBJ2-2; TRBD1 matches 7 bases. Germline assignment: CDR1 SNHLY and CDR2 FYNNEI. The CDR3 extends over 12 amino acids. Germline trimming cut 6 bases from V and 5 bases from J; bases unmatched to any gene: 0. The CDR3 bases are TGTGCCAGCAGACAGGGGACCGGGGAGCTGTTTTTT. This translates into CASRQGTGELFF.